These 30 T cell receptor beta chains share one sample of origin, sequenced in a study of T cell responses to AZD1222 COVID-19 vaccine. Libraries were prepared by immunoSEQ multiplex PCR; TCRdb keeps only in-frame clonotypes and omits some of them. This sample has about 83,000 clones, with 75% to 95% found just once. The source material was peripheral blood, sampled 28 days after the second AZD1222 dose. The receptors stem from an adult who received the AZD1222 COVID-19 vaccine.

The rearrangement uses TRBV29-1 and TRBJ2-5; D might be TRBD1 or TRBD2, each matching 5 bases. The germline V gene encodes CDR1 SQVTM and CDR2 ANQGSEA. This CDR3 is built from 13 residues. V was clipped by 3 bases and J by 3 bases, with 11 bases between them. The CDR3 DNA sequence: TGCAGCGTTGAGAGGGGAACGGAAGAGACCCAGTACTTC. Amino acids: CSVERGTEETQYF.

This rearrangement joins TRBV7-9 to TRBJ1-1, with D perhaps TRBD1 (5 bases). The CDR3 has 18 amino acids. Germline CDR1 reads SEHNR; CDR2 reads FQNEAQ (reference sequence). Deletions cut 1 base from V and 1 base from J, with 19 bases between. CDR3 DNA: TGTGCCAGCAGCTTAGGTCGGAGGACCGGGGGATGGAACACTGAAGCTTTCTTT. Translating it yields CASSLGRRTGGWNTEAFF.

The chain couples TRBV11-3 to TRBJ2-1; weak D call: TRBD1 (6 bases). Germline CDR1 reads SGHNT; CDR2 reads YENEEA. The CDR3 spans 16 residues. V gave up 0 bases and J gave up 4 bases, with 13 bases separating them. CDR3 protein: CASSLEGTLSYNEQFF. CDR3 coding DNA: TGTGCCAGCAGCTTAGAGGGGACACTGAGTTACAATGAGCAGTTCTTC.

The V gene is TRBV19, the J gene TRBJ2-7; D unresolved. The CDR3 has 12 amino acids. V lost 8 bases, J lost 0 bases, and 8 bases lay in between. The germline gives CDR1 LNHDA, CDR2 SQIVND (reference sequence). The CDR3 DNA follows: TGTGCCAGTGAAGACCGCTCCTACGAGCAGTACTTC. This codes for CASEDRSYEQYF.

CDR3 DNA sequence: TGTGCCAGCAGTTACAAGGGTGGTACTTCACCCCTCCACTTT. Its protein product is CASSYKGGTSPLHF. The V gene is TRBV6-6, the J gene TRBJ1-6; no firm D call. Looked up from germline, CDR1 is MNHNY and CDR2 is SVGAGI (reference sequence). Deletions cut 2 bases from V and 9 bases from J, with 11 bases between. This CDR3 has 14 amino acids.

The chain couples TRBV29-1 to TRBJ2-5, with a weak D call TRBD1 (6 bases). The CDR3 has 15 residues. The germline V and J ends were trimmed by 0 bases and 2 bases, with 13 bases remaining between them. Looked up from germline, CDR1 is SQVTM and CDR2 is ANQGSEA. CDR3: CSVEDRLGAQETQYF. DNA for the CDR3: TGCAGCGTTGAAGATCGGTTGGGGGCTCAAGAGACCCAGTACTTC.

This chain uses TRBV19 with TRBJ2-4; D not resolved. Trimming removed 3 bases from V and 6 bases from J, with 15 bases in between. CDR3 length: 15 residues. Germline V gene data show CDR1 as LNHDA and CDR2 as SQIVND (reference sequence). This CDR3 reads CASSISLGLTNIQYF. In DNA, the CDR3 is TGTGCCAGTAGTATCTCGCTGGGCCTGACAAACATTCAGTACTTC. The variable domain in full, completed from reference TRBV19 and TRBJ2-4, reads DGGITQSPKYLFRKEGQNVTLSCEQNLNHDAMYWYRQDPGQGLRLIYYSQIVNDFQKGDIAEGYSVSREKKESFPLTVTSAQKNPTAFYLCASSISLGLTNIQYFGAGTRLSVL.

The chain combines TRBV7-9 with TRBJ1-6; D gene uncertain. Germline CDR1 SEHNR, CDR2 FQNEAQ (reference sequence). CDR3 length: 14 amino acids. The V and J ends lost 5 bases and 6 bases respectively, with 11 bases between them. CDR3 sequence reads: CASSAEVLNSPLHF. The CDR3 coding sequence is TGTGCCAGCAGCGCCGAGGTGCTTAATTCACCCCTCCACTTT.

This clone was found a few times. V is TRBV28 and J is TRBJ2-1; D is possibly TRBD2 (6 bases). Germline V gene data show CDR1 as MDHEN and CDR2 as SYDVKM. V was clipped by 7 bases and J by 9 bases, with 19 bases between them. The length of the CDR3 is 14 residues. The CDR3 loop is CASTASGLFGEQFF. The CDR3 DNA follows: TGTGCCAGCACCGCAAGCGGGTTGTTTGGTGAGCAGTTCTTC.

The CDR3 is CSVSPGGNQPQHF. As DNA, the CDR3 is TGCAGCGTGTCCCCCGGAGGCAATCAGCCCCAGCATTTT. V and J are TRBV29-1 and TRBJ1-5; D not certain. The germline gives CDR1 SQVTM, CDR2 ANQGSEA. With 6 bases removed from V and 2 bases from J, the gap between germline ends came to 11 bases. The length of the CDR3 is 13 residues.

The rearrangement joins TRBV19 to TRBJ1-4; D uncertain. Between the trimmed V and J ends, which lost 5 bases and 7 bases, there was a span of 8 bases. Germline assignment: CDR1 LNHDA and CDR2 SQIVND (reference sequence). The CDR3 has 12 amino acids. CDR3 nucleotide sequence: TGTGCCAGTAGTCACAGCGGTGAAAAACTGTTTTTT. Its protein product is CASSHSGEKLFF.

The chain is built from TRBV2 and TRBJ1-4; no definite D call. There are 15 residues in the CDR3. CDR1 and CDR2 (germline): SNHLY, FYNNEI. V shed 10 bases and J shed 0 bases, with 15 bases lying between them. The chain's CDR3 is CATSGTRPTNEKLFF. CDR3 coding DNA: TGTGCCACCTCAGGCACTCGGCCAACTAATGAAAAACTGTTTTTT.

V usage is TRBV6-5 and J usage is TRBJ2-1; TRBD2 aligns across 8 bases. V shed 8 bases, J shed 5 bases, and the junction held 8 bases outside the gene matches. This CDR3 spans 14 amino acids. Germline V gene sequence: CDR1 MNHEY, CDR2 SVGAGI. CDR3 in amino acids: CASRPGLGDNEQFF. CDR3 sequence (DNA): TGTGCCAGCCGTCCGGGACTAGGAGACAATGAGCAGTTCTTC.

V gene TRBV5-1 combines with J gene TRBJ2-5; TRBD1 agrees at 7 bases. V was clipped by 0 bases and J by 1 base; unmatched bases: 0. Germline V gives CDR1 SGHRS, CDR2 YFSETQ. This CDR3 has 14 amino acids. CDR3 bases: TGCGCCAGCAGCTTGGGGGACAGCCAAGAGACCCAGTACTTC. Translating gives CASSLGDSQETQYF.

For the CDR3, the DNA is TGTGCCAGCAGCGTAGAGGGGGTAGCGACAGATACGCAGTATTTT. Protein: CASSVEGVATDTQYF. The genes are TRBV9 and TRBJ2-3, with D maybe TRBD1 (6 bases). Trimming pared 0 bases from V and 3 bases from J, leaving 11 bases between. The CDR3 length is 15 residues. Germline V gives CDR1 SGDLS, CDR2 YYNGEE.

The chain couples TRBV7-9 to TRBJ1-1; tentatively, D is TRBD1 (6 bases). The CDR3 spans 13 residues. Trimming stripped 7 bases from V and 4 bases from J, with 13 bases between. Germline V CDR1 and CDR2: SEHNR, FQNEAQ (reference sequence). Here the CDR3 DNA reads TGTGCCAGCACCCTCGGGGGGCTCACTGAAGCTTTCTTT. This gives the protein CASTLGGLTEAFF.

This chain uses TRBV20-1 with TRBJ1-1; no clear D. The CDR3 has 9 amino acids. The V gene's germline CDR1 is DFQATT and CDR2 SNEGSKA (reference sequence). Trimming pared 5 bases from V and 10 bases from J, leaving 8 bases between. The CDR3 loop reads CSALSGAFF. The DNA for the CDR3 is TGCAGTGCTCTAAGCGGAGCTTTCTTT.

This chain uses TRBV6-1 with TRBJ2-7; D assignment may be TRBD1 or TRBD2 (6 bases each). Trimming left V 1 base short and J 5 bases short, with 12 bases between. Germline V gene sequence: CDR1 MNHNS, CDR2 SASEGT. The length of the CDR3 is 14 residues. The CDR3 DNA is TGTGCCAGCAGTGAAGGGATTGGGGGGCACGAGCAGTACTTC. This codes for CASSEGIGGHEQYF.

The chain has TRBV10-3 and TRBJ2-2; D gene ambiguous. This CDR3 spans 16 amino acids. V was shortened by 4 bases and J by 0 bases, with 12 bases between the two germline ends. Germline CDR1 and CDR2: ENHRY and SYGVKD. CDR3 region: CAISGWLNANTGELFF. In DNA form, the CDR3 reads TGTGCCATCAGTGGTTGGCTAAATGCGAACACCGGGGAGCTGTTTTTT.

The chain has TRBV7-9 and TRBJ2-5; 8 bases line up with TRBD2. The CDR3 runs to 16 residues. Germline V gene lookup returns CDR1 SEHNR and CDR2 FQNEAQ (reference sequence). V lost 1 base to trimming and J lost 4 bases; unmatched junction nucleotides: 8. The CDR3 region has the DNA TGTGCCAGCAGCTTAGTGGCCGGGAGGGCCGTAGAGACCCAGTACTTC. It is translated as CASSLVAGRAVETQYF. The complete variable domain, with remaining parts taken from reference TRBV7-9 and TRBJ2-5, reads DTGVSQNPRHKITKRGQNVTFRCDPISEHNRLYWYRQTLGQGPEFLTYFQNEAQLEKSRLLSDRFSAERPKGSFSTLEIQRTEQGDSAMYLCASSLVAGRAVETQYFGPGTRLLVL.

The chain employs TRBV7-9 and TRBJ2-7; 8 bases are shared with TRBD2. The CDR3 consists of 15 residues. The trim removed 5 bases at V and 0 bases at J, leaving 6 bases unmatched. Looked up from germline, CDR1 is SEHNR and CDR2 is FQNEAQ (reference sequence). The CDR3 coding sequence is TGTGCCAGCAGCCCCGTCAGCGGGAGCTCCTACGAGCAGTACTTC. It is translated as CASSPVSGSSYEQYF.

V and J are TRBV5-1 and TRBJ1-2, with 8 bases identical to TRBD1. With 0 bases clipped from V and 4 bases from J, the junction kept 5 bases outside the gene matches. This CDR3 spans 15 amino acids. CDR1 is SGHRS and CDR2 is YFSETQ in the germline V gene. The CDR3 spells CASSLGTGTSYGYTF. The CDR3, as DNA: TGCGCCAGCAGCTTGGGGACAGGGACCTCCTATGGCTACACCTTC.

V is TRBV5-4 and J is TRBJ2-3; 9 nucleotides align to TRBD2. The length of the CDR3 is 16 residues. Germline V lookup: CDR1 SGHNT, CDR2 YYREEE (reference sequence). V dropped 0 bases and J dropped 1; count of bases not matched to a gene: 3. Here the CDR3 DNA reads TGTGCCAGCAGCTTGGGGGGACTAGCAGGCACAGATACGCAGTATTTT. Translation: CASSLGGLAGTDTQYF.

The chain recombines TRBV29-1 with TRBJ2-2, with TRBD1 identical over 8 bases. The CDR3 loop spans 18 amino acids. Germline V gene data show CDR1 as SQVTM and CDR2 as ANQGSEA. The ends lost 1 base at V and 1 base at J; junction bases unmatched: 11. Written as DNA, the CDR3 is TGCAGCGTTGAAGCGTCCTACAGGGGGAAGGGGAACACCGGGGAGCTGTTTTTT. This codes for CSVEASYRGKGNTGELFF.

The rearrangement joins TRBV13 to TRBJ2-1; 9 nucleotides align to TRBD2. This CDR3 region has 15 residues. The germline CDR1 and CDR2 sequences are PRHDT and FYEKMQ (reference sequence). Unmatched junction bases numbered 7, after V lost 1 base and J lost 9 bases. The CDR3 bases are TGTGCCAGCAGCTTAGAGGGCGGGAGGGTCGTTGAGCAGTTCTTC. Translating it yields CASSLEGGRVVEQFF.

Here the CDR3 DNA reads TGTGCCAGCAGTCCCCAGCCGGGGACTGGCGGCTACACCTTC. Translation gives CASSPQPGTGGYTF. The chain carries TRBV6-5 and TRBJ1-2; D is possibly TRBD1 (5 bases). V was trimmed by 5 bases and J by 8 bases, leaving 18 bases between them. The CDR3 spans 14 residues. CDR1 MNHEY and CDR2 SVGAGI come from the germline V gene.

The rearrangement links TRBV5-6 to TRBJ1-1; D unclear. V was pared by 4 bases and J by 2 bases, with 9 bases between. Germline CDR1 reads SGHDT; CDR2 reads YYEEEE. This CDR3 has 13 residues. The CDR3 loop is CASSGTTNTEAFF. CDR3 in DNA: TGTGCCAGCAGCGGAACAACCAACACTGAAGCTTTCTTT.

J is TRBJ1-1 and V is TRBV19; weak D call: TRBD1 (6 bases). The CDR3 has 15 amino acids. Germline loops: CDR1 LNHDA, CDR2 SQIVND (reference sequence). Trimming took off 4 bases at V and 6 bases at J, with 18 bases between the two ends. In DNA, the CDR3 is TGTGCCAGTAGTACATCCCCGGGGGCCGTCGCTGAAGCTTTCTTT. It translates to CASSTSPGAVAEAFF.

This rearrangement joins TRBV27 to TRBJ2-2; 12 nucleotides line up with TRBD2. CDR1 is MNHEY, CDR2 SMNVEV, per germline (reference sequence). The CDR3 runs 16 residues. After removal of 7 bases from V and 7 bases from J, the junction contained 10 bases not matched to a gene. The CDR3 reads CASTPSSGRAGGELFF. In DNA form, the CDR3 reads TGTGCCAGCACTCCCTCTAGCGGGAGGGCCGGCGGGGAGCTGTTTTTT.

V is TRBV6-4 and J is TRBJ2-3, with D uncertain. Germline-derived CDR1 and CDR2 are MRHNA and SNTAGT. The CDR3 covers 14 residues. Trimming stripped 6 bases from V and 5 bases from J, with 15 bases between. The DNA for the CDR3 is TGTGCCAGCAGCCCCAACGGCCCACAAGATACGCAGTATTTT. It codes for CASSPNGPQDTQYF.